Listed below are T cell receptor beta chains from one sample, sequenced in a study of blood T cell repertoires in COVID-19. Method: immunoSEQ multiplex PCR; TCRdb's copy keeps in-frame clones and lacks some. The table has about 300,000 clones, roughly 88% seen once; the top ten hold 1.5% to 2%. The sample taken for sequencing was peripheral blood. Source of these receptors: a woman in her forties or fifties with acute or convalescent COVID-19. CDR3s include the opening cysteine and the closing phenylalanine or tryptophan. D genes are given only for firm matches. Clone size is given for some rows only: seen once, a few or many times, or a class if the clone is expanded.

J: TRBJ2-1
V: TRBV3-1/TRBV3-2
length: 16
D: TRBD2
size: .
DNA: TGTGCCAGCAGCCGGGGAACTAGCGGGAAGTACAATGAGCAGTTCTTC
CDR3: CASSRGTSGKYNEQFF

J: TRBJ1-1
V: TRBV5-1
length: 14
D: TRBD1
size: .
DNA: TGCGCCAGCATGGTAGGGGGCCCGAACACTGAAGCTTTCTTT
CDR3: CASMVGGPNTEAFF

J: TRBJ1-1
V: TRBV5-1
length: 14
D: .
size: .
DNA: TGCGCCAGCAGCTTGGTTTCGGGGGGCGATGGAGCTTTCTTT
CDR3: CASSLVSGGDGAFF

J: TRBJ2-1
V: TRBV7-2
length: 18
D: TRBD2
size: once
DNA: TGTGCCAGCAGCTTAAAACAGGGCGCCAGCGGGAGATATAATGAGCAGTTCTTC
CDR3: CASSLKQGASGRYNEQFF

J: TRBJ2-7
V: TRBV27
length: 16
D: .
size: .
DNA: TGTGCCAGCAGTTTTCTGGGGACTTCCACTTCCTACGAGCAGTACTTC
CDR3: CASSFLGTSTSYEQYF

J: TRBJ2-7
V: TRBV30
length: 16
D: TRBD2
size: .
DNA: TGTGCCTGGAGCCAAATGGGGCTAGCGGGAGCGAAGGAGCAGTACTTC
CDR3: CAWSQMGLAGAKEQYF

J: TRBJ1-1
V: TRBV6-6
length: 14
D: .
size: .
DNA: TGTGCCAGCAGTTACGATCGGGTGAACACTGAAGCTTTCTTT
CDR3: CASSYDRVNTEAFF

J: TRBJ2-3
V: TRBV3-1/TRBV3-2
length: 17
D: TRBD1
size: .
DNA: TGTGCCAGCGGACAGGGGGAGTTAGGCTTTTTCACAGATACGCAGTATTTT
CDR3: CASGQGELGFFTDTQYF

J: TRBJ2-7
V: TRBV12-3/TRBV12-4
length: 12
D: .
size: .
DNA: TGTGCCAGCAGTTTAGAGTACCGCGGGCCCTATTTC
CDR3: CASSLEYRGPYF

J: TRBJ1-5
V: TRBV10-3
length: 12
D: .
size: .
DNA: TGTGCCATCAGTGACTCCAATCAGCCCCAGCATTTT
CDR3: CAISDSNQPQHF

J: TRBJ2-7
V: TRBV10-3
length: 14
D: TRBD1
size: .
DNA: TGTGCCATCAGCCCCGGGACAGGGTCCTACGAGCAGTACTTC
CDR3: CAISPGTGSYEQYF

J: TRBJ2-7
V: TRBV10-3
length: 12
D: .
size: .
DNA: TGTGCCATCAGTAATGAGTACTACGAGCAGTACTTC
CDR3: CAISNEYYEQYF

J: TRBJ2-3
V: TRBV12-3/TRBV12-4
length: 13
D: .
size: .
DNA: TGTGCCAGCAGGACTCGGTTCACAGATACGCAGTATTTT
CDR3: CASRTRFTDTQYF

J: TRBJ2-3
V: TRBV6-2/TRBV6-3
length: 16
D: TRBD2
size: .
DNA: TGTGCCAGCAGCTGGAGCGGGAGGGTTGAGACAGATACGCAGTATTTT
CDR3: CASSWSGRVETDTQYF

J: TRBJ1-1
V: TRBV3-1/TRBV3-2
length: 12
D: TRBD1
size: .
DNA: TGTGCCAGCAGACCTCAGACAGGGTTGGCTTTCTTT
CDR3: CASRPQTGLAFF

J: TRBJ1-5
V: TRBV28
length: 17
D: TRBD1
size: .
DNA: TGTGCCAGCAGTTCCTCCAGAGGGACAGCTAGCAATCAGCCCCAGCATTTT
CDR3: CASSSSRGTASNQPQHF

J: TRBJ2-3
V: TRBV2
length: 13
D: TRBD2
size: few
DNA: TGTGCCAGCAACGCCGGGACTAGTTCGGCGCAGTATTTT
CDR3: CASNAGTSSAQYF

J: TRBJ2-2
V: TRBV6-5
length: 15
D: TRBD2
size: once
DNA: TGTGCCAGCAGCCCGGGGGGGGGTCCCACCGGGGAGCTGTTTTTT
CDR3: CASSPGGGPTGELFF

J: TRBJ2-7
V: TRBV23-1
length: 18
D: TRBD2
size: .
DNA: TGCGCCAGCAGTCAATCCCCCGGAAGGACTAGCGGAACCTACGAGCAGTACTTC
CDR3: CASSQSPGRTSGTYEQYF

J: TRBJ2-7
V: TRBV28
length: 10
D: .
size: .
DNA: TGTGCCAGCGGGGCTTACGAGCAGTACTTC
CDR3: CASGAYEQYF

J: TRBJ1-5
V: TRBV9
length: 15
D: .
size: .
DNA: TGTGCCAGCAGCGTTACAGGAGTTAGCAATCAGCCCCAGCATTTT
CDR3: CASSVTGVSNQPQHF

J: TRBJ2-7
V: TRBV10-3
length: 11
D: .
size: .
DNA: TGTGCCATCAGTGGAGAGTACGAGCAGTACTTC
CDR3: CAISGEYEQYF

J: TRBJ1-2
V: TRBV7-9
length: 15
D: TRBD1
size: .
DNA: TGTGCCAGCAGCTTGGGTACCGGGACAGGGCTTGGCTACACCTTC
CDR3: CASSLGTGTGLGYTF

J: TRBJ1-2
V: TRBV9
length: 15
D: TRBD1
size: once
DNA: TGTGCCAGCAGCGTAGGGGTGGGACAGGGGCGAGGCTACACCTTC
CDR3: CASSVGVGQGRGYTF

J: TRBJ1-6
V: TRBV5-6
length: 14
D: TRBD1
size: .
DNA: TGTGCCAGCAGCTTGAACAGGGGGCAATCACCCCTCCACTTT
CDR3: CASSLNRGQSPLHF

J: TRBJ1-5
V: TRBV28
length: 16
D: .
size: .
DNA: TGTGCCAGCAGCACCGCCGCGGCCATGAGCAATCAGCCCCAGCATTTT
CDR3: CASSTAAAMSNQPQHF

J: TRBJ2-5
V: TRBV6-2/TRBV6-3
length: 17
D: TRBD2
size: .
DNA: TGTGCCAGCAGTTACCCTTTCGATCCCAGGGAGGGTGAGACCCAGTACTTC
CDR3: CASSYPFDPREGETQYF

J: TRBJ2-5
V: TRBV7-2
length: 15
D: TRBD1
size: .
DNA: TGTGCCAGCAGCTTAATGCAGGGGGTTTGGGAGACCCAGTACTTC
CDR3: CASSLMQGVWETQYF

J: TRBJ2-5
V: TRBV6-1
length: 18
D: .
size: .
DNA: TGTGCCAGCAGTGAAGCGCTCCGGGAGAAAAGAAGGCAAGAGACCCAGTACTTC
CDR3: CASSEALREKRRQETQYF

J: TRBJ2-1
V: TRBV9
length: 15
D: TRBD2
size: .
DNA: TGTGCCAGCAGCCCCCGGACTAGCGGGAGGACTAACCAGTTCTTC
CDR3: CASSPRTSGRTNQFF

J: TRBJ1-1
V: TRBV7-9
length: 14
D: .
size: .
DNA: TGTGCCAGCAGCACCGGGACATCGAACACTGAAGCTTTCTTT
CDR3: CASSTGTSNTEAFF

J: TRBJ2-3
V: TRBV6-2/TRBV6-3
length: 18
D: .
size: .
DNA: TGTGCCAGCAGTTACTCGAGGGCAGTACAAATTGGGGCAGATACGCAGTATTTT
CDR3: CASSYSRAVQIGADTQYF

J: TRBJ2-1
V: TRBV5-4
length: 16
D: TRBD2
size: .
DNA: TGTGCCAGCAGCTTCGGGAGCGGGAGCTTTTACAATGAGCAGTTCTTC
CDR3: CASSFGSGSFYNEQFF

J: TRBJ1-2
V: TRBV6-4
length: 11
D: .
size: .
DNA: TGTGCCAATCCGCGGGCTGATGGCTACACCTTC
CDR3: CANPRADGYTF

J: TRBJ2-7
V: TRBV6-5
length: 15
D: .
size: .
DNA: TGTGCCAGCAGTTACTCGATAGGGGTCAAGTACGAGCAGTACTTC
CDR3: CASSYSIGVKYEQYF

J: TRBJ1-1
V: TRBV9
length: 15
D: .
size: .
DNA: TGTGCCAGCAGCGTCTATACAGGGATGAACACTGAAGCTTTCTTT
CDR3: CASSVYTGMNTEAFF

J: TRBJ1-4
V: TRBV28
length: 17
D: TRBD1
size: .
DNA: TGTGCCAGCAGTCACACCACCCTACAGGGGACGTTCGGAAAACTGTTTTTT
CDR3: CASSHTTLQGTFGKLFF

J: TRBJ2-3
V: TRBV27
length: 16
D: TRBD2
size: .
DNA: TGTGCCAGCAGGGGGAGGGCCTCTTACCTGGCAGATACGCAGTATTTT
CDR3: CASRGRASYLADTQYF

J: TRBJ2-3
V: TRBV7-2
length: 15
D: .
size: .
DNA: TGTGCCAGCAGCTCACCCGGGGGGCTCACAGATACGCAGTATTTT
CDR3: CASSSPGGLTDTQYF

J: TRBJ1-2
V: TRBV27
length: 13
D: .
size: .
DNA: TGTGCCAGCAGTCACAGGGTTGGCTATGGCTACACCTTC
CDR3: CASSHRVGYGYTF

J: TRBJ2-7
V: TRBV5-1
length: 15
D: TRBD2
size: .
DNA: TGCGCCAGCAGCTCAGGACTAGCGGGAGTAGTAGAGCAGTACTTC
CDR3: CASSSGLAGVVEQYF

J: TRBJ2-1
V: TRBV27
length: 18
D: TRBD2
size: .
DNA: TGTGCCAGCAGTTCAGGGACTAGCGCTTTAATCTCCTACAATGAGCAGTTCTTC
CDR3: CASSSGTSALISYNEQFF

J: TRBJ2-3
V: TRBV15
length: 21
D: .
size: .
DNA: TGTGCCACCAGCAGCTCCCCCCAACCGACTTTAGTTTACCCTTTCACAGATACGCAGTATTTT
CDR3: CATSSSPQPTLVYPFTDTQYF

J: TRBJ2-7
V: TRBV2
length: 16
D: .
size: .
DNA: TGTGCCAGCAGGGACCGGACTGGGCACCTCACCTACGAGCAGTACTTC
CDR3: CASRDRTGHLTYEQYF

J: TRBJ2-7
V: TRBV19
length: 13
D: .
size: .
DNA: TGTGCCAGTAGTTTCCCCCCCCCAGGGGAGCAGTACTTC
CDR3: CASSFPPPGEQYF

J: TRBJ1-4
V: TRBV7-2
length: 18
D: TRBD1
size: .
DNA: TGTGCCAGCAGCCTCAACCCCACCTGGGACAGTAGTAATGAAAAACTGTTTTTT
CDR3: CASSLNPTWDSSNEKLFF

J: TRBJ1-5
V: TRBV30
length: 16
D: TRBD1
size: .
DNA: TGTGCCTGGAACGGACAGGCTCTTACCCCGGTAGAGCCCCAGCATTTT
CDR3: CAWNGQALTPVEPQHF

J: TRBJ1-2
V: TRBV15
length: 15
D: TRBD1
size: .
DNA: TGTGCCACCAGCAGAGGCCAGCAGGGGGACTATGGCTACACCTTC
CDR3: CATSRGQQGDYGYTF

J: TRBJ2-7
V: TRBV28
length: 14
D: .
size: .
DNA: TGTGCCAGCAGTTCCTGGACTAACTCCTACGAGCAGTACTTC
CDR3: CASSSWTNSYEQYF

J: TRBJ2-3
V: TRBV7-8
length: 16
D: TRBD2
size: .
DNA: TGTGCCAGCAGCCGAGGACTAGCGGGAGTGGCAGATACGCAGTATTTT
CDR3: CASSRGLAGVADTQYF

J: TRBJ2-2
V: TRBV6-4
length: 18
D: TRBD2
size: .
DNA: TGTGCCAGCAGTGACTCAATTTATGGGGACTACAACACCGGGGAGCTGTTTTTT
CDR3: CASSDSIYGDYNTGELFF

J: TRBJ2-7
V: TRBV4-3
length: 16
D: .
size: .
DNA: TGCGCCAGCAGCCAAGTCCCGGCGGGGGCGCGGGGGGAGCAGTACTTC
CDR3: CASSQVPAGARGEQYF

J: TRBJ1-6
V: TRBV19
length: 14
D: TRBD1
size: .
DNA: TGTGCCAGTAGTAACGACAGGGAGTCTTCACCCCTCCACTTT
CDR3: CASSNDRESSPLHF

J: TRBJ1-2
V: TRBV7-3
length: 13
D: TRBD1
size: .
DNA: TGTGCCAGCAGCCCCCCAGGGGGAGAGGGCTACACCTTC
CDR3: CASSPPGGEGYTF

J: TRBJ1-1
V: TRBV5-1
length: 13
D: .
size: .
DNA: TGCGCCAGCAGCCAGGGGTCAACCACTGAAGCTTTCTTT
CDR3: CASSQGSTTEAFF